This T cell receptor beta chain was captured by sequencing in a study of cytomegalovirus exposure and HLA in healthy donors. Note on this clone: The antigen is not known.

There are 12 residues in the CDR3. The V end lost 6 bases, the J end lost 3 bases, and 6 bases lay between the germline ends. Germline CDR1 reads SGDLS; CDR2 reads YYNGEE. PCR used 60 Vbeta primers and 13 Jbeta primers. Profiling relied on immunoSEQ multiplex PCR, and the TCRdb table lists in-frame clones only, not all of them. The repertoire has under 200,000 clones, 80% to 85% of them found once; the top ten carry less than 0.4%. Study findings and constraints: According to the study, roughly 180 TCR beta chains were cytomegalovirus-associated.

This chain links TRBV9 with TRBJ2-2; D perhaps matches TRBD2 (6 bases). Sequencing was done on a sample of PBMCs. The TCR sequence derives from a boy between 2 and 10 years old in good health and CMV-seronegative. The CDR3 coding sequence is TGTGCCAGCACGGGGGACACCGGGGAGCTGTTTTTT. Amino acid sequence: CASTGDTGELFF.